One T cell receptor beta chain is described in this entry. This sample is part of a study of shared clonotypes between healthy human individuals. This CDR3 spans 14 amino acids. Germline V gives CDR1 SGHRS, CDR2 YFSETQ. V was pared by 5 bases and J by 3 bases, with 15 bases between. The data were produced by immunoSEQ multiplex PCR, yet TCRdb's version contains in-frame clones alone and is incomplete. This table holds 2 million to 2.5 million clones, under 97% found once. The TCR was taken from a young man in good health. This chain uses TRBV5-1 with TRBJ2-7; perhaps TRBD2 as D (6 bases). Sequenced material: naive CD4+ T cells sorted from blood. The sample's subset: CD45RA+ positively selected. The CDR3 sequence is CASSPVRGSYEQYF. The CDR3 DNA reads TGCGCCAGCAGTCCAGTACGGGGGAGCTACGAGCAGTACTTC.